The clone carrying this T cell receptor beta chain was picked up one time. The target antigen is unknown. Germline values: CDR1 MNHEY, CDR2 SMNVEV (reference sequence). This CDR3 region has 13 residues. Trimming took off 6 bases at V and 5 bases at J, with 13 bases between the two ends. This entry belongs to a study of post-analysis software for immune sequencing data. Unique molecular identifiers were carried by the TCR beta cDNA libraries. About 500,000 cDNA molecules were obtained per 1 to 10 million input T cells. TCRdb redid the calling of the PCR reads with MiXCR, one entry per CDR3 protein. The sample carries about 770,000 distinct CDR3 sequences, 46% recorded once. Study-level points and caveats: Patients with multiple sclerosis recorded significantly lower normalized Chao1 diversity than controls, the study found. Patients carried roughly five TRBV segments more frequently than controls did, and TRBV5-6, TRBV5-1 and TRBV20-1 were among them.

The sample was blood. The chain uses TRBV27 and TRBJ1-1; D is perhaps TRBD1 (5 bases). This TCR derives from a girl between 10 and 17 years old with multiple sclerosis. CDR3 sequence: CASSLGARTEAFF. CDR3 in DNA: TGTGCCAGCAGCCTAGGGGCGAGGACTGAAGCTTTCTTT.